What follows are 12 T cell receptor beta chains derived from one specimen sequenced in a study of early T cells in non-severe SARS-CoV-2 infection. TCRdb re-called the 5' RACE reads with MiXCR, one entry per CDR3 protein. This sample has 64,000 or so distinct CDR3 sequences; around 13% occur once, and the top ten carry around 1.5%. The specimen comprised whole blood, sampled at baseline. The receptors shown here come from an adult who was a healthcare worker with PCR-confirmed SARS-CoV-2 infection or an uninfected control (not recorded which).

V usage is TRBV20-1 and J usage is TRBJ1-6, with 8 nucleotides matching TRBD1. Germline V gene data show CDR1 as DFQATT and CDR2 as SNEGSKA (reference sequence). The CDR3 length is 13 residues. The CDR3 sequence is CSTRTGNNSPLHF. Here the CDR3 DNA reads TGCAGCACCCGGACAGGGAATAATTCACCCCTCCACTTT.

There are a few counts of this clonotype. The J gene is TRBJ1-1, the V gene TRBV10-1; D is ambiguous. Trimming cost V 0 bases and J 5 bases, with 10 bases left between them. In germline, CDR1 is WNHNN, CDR2 SYGVQD (reference sequence). This CDR3 spans 14 amino acids. The CDR3 DNA reads as TGCGCCAGCAGTGAGTCGACTCGGGAGACTGAAGCTTTCTTT. It translates to CASSESTRETEAFF.

The chain is built from TRBV2 and TRBJ2-2; D ambiguous. This CDR3 is built from 14 residues. Germline V lookup: CDR1 SNHLY, CDR2 FYNNEI. V lost 5 bases, J lost 0 bases, and 7 bases lay in between. CDR3 region: CASSLQTNTGELFF. CDR3 DNA: TGTGCCAGCAGTCTCCAAACGAACACCGGGGAGCTGTTTTTT. Variable domain in full (rest from reference TRBV2 and TRBJ2-2): EPEVTQTPSHQVTQMGQEVILRCVPISNHLYFYWYRQILGQKVEFLVSFYNNEISEKSEIFDDQFSVERPDGSNFTLKIRSTKLEDSAMYFCASSLQTNTGELFFGEGSRLTVL.

This clonotype occurred many times. This chain connects TRBV6-1 to TRBJ2-2; D is unclear. This CDR3 spans 15 amino acids. Germline V gene data show CDR1 as MNHNS and CDR2 as SASEGT. Trimming took 2 bases from V and 5 from J, leaving 12 bases between them. The CDR3 sequence is CASSEWDSETGELFF. The CDR3 DNA reads as TGTGCCAGCAGTGAATGGGATAGTGAGACCGGGGAGCTGTTTTTT.

The chain is built from TRBV27 and TRBJ1-6; D gene uncertain. V lost 1 base, J lost 0 bases, and 10 bases lay in between. The CDR3 is made up of 17 amino acids. Germline CDR1 is MNHEY and CDR2 is SMNVEV (reference sequence). The CDR3 DNA reads as TGTGCCAGCAGTTTATATTCCGCGAGCTCCTATAATTCACCCCTCCACTTT. Translated, it gives CASSLYSASSYNSPLHF.

This clonotype appeared many times. The chain links TRBV7-2 to TRBJ2-4; D possibly uses TRBD1 or TRBD2 (6 bases each). V was clipped by 6 bases and J by 1 base, with 13 bases between them. The CDR3 consists of 15 residues. From germline, CDR1 is SGHTA and CDR2 FQGNSA. The CDR3 reads CASSTGAGAKNIQYF. In DNA form, the CDR3 reads TGTGCCAGCAGTACGGGGGCCGGGGCCAAAAACATTCAGTACTTC.

The chain is built from TRBV20-1 and TRBJ1-1, with D possibly TRBD1 on 5 matching bases. The CDR3 has 12 residues. V lost 6 bases to trimming and J lost 4 bases, with 12 bases between them. In germline, CDR1 is DFQATT, CDR2 SNEGSKA (reference sequence). The chain's CDR3 is CSASLTVTEAFF. CDR3 nucleotide sequence: TGCAGTGCCTCCCTGACAGTCACTGAAGCTTTCTTT.

This chain links TRBV7-2 with TRBJ2-2; D might be TRBD2 (5 bases). Germline loops: CDR1 SGHTA, CDR2 FQGNSA. Trimming removed 4 bases from V and 4 bases from J, with 10 bases in between. This CDR3 has 14 amino acids. The CDR3 DNA is TGTGCCAGCAGCTCCAGGACTCCCACCGGGGAGCTGTTTTTT. Its protein is CASSSRTPTGELFF.

This chain links TRBV11-2 with TRBJ2-7, with a tentative D call TRBD2 (6 bases). V lost 4 bases and J 0 bases, leaving 16 bases between the germline ends. The CDR3 contains 16 residues. Germline V CDR1 and CDR2: SGHAT, FQNNGV. CDR3 coding DNA: TGTGCCAGCAGCTCCCTCCGCGGGGCCAGCTCCTACGAGCAGTACTTC. This gives the protein CASSSLRGASSYEQYF.

This rearrangement joins TRBV20-1 to TRBJ1-1; 11 nucleotides match TRBD1. CDR1 and CDR2 (germline): DFQATT, SNEGSKA (reference sequence). The V segment lost 3 bases and the J segment 4 bases; nucleotides outside the gene matches: 1. This CDR3 comprises 13 residues. CDR3 in amino acids: CSASGQGATEAFF. CDR3 in DNA: TGCAGTGCTAGTGGACAGGGGGCCACTGAAGCTTTCTTT.

The chain has TRBV7-2 and TRBJ2-1; TRBD2 matches 12 bases. The junction had 8 bases not matched to a gene; V was cut back by 5 bases and J by 9 bases. The CDR3 contains 15 residues. From germline, CDR1 is SGHTA and CDR2 FQGNSA. CDR3: CASSLASGGASEQFF. CDR3 DNA: TGTGCCAGCAGCCTTGCTAGCGGGGGGGCTTCTGAGCAGTTCTTC.

There are a few counts of this clonotype. This sequence joins TRBV12-3 or TRBV12-4 and TRBJ2-3; 8 nucleotides line up with TRBD2. V lost 3 bases, J lost 6 bases, and 5 bases stayed unmatched. This CDR3 has 14 residues. In DNA, the CDR3 is TGTGCCAGCAGTTTTAGCGGCGGGAGGGATACGCAGTATTTT. Translating gives CASSFSGGRDTQYF.